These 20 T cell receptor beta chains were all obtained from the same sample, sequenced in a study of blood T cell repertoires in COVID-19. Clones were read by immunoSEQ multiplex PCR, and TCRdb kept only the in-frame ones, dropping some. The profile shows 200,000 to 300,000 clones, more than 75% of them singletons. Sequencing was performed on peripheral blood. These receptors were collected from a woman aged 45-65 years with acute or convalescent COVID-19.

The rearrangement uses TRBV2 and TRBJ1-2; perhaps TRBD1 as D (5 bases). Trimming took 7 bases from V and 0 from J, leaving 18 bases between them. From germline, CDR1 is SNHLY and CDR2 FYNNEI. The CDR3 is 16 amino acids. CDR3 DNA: TGTGCCAGCATCGGCGAAGGGGCCTCTACTAACTATGGCTACACCTTC. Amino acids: CASIGEGASTNYGYTF.

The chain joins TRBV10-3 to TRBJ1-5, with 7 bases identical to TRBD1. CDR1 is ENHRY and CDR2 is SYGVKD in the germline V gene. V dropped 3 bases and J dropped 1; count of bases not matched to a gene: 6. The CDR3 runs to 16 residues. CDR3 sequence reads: CAISDQGGGSNQPQHF. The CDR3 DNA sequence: TGTGCCATCAGTGATCAAGGGGGCGGGAGCAATCAGCCCCAGCATTTT.

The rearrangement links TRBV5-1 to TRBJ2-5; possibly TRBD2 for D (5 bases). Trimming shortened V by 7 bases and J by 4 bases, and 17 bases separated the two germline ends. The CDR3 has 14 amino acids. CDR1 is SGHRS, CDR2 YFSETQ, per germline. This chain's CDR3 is CASATGVGGETQYF. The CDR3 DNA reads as TGCGCCAGCGCCACGGGCGTAGGAGGAGAGACCCAGTACTTC.

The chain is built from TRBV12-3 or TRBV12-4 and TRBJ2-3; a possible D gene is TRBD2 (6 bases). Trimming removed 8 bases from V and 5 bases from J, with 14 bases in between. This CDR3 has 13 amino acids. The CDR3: CASGGSGRDTQYF. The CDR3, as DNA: TGTGCCAGCGGGGGGTCTGGGAGAGATACGCAGTATTTT.

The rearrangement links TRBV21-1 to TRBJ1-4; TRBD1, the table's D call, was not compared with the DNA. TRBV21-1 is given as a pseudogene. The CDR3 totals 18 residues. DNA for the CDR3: TGTGCCAGCAGCAAAGGAAACAGCCCCGCCGCAACTAATGAAAAACTGTTTTTT. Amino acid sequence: CASSKGNSPAATNEKLFF.

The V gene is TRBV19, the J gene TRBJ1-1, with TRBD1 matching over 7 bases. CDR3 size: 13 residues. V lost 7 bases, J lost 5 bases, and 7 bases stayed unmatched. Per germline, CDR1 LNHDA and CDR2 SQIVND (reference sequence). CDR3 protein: CASTRDSWTEAFF. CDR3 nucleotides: TGTGCCAGTACCAGGGACAGCTGGACTGAAGCTTTCTTT.

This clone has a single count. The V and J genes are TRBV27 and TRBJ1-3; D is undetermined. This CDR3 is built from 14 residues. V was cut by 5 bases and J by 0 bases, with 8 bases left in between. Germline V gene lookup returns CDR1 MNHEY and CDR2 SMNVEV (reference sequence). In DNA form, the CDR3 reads TGTGCCAGCAGTCCCGGGGACTCTGGAAACACCATATATTTT. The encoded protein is CASSPGDSGNTIYF.

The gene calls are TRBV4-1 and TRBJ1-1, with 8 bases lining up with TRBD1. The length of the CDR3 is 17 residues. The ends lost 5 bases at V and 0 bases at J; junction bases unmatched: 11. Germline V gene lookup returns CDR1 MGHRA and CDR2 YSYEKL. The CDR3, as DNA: TGCGCCAGCAGCGCCCGACCAGGGGGCGCGGTGAACACTGAAGCTTTCTTT. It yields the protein CASSARPGGAVNTEAFF.

This CDR3 is CATSKQGGNQPQHF. Written as DNA, the CDR3 is TGTGCCACCAGCAAACAGGGGGGCAATCAGCCCCAGCATTTT. The chain carries TRBV15 and TRBJ1-5; 8 bases align to TRBD1. Trimming took 4 bases from V and 2 from J; bases not matched to a gene: 1. CDR1 is LNHNV, CDR2 YYDKDF, per germline (reference sequence). This CDR3 is 14 amino acids long.

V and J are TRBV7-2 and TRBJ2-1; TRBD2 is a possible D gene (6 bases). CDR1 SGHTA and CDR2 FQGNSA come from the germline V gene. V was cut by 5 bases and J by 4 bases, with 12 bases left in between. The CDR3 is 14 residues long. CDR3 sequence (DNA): TGTGCCAGCAGCCCAGGGACTTCTTACAATGAGCAGTTCTTC. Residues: CASSPGTSYNEQFF.

The CDR3 region has the DNA TGTGCCAGCAGCGTCCAGGGGGCAACTAATGAAAAACTGTTTTTT. It is translated as CASSVQGATNEKLFF. This chain links TRBV9 with TRBJ1-4; TRBD1 matches 7 bases. This CDR3 spans 15 amino acids. CDR1 is SGDLS and CDR2 is YYNGEE in the germline V gene. V was clipped by 2 bases and J by 0 bases; unmatched bases: 1.

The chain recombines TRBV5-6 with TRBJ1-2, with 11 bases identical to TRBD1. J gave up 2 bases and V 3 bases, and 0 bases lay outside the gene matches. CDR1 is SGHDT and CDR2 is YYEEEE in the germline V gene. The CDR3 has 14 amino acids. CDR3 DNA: TGTGCCAGCAGCTGGGACAGGGGGAACTATGGCTACACCTTC. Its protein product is CASSWDRGNYGYTF.

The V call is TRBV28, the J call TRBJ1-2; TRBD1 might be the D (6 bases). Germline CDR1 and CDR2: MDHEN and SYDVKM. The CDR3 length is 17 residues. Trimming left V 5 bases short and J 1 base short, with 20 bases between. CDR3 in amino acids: CASSKSLRRDINYGYTF. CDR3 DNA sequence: TGTGCCAGCAGTAAATCCCTCCGCCGGGACATTAACTATGGCTACACCTTC.

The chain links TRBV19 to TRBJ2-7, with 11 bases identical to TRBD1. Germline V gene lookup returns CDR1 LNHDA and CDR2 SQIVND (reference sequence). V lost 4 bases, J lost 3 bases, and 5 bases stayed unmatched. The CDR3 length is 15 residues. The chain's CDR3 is CASSRGQGVNYEQYF. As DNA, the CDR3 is TGTGCCAGTAGTAGGGGACAGGGGGTTAACTACGAGCAGTACTTC.

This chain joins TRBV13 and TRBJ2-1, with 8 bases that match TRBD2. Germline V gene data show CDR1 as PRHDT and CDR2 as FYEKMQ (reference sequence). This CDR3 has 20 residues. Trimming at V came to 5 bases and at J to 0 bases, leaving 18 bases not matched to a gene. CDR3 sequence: CASSPPHALVAGSSYNEQFF. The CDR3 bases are TGTGCCAGCAGCCCTCCCCACGCGTTGGTAGCGGGAAGCTCCTACAATGAGCAGTTCTTC. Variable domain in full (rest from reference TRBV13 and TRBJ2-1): AAGVIQSPRHLIKEKRETATLKCYPIPRHDTVYWYQQGPGQDPQFLISFYEKMQSDKGSIPDRFSAQQFSDYHSELNMSSLELGDSALYFCASSPPHALVAGSSYNEQFFGPGTRLTVL.

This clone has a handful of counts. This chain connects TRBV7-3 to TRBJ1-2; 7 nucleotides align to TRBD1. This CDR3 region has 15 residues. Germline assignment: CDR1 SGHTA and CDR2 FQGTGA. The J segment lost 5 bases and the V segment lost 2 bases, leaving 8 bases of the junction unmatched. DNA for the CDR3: TGTGCCAGCAGCTTATCTTACGGGACAGAATATGGCTACACCTTC. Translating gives CASSLSYGTEYGYTF.

CDR3 loop: CASSLLRVERGKSGYTF. In DNA, the CDR3 is TGTGCCAGCAGTTTGCTACGGGTAGAGAGAGGGAAGAGTGGCTACACCTTC. This sequence joins TRBV28 and TRBJ1-2; unclear D gene. The CDR3 contains 17 residues. The V and J ends lost 3 bases and 7 bases respectively, with 24 bases between them. CDR1 MDHEN and CDR2 SYDVKM come from the germline V gene.

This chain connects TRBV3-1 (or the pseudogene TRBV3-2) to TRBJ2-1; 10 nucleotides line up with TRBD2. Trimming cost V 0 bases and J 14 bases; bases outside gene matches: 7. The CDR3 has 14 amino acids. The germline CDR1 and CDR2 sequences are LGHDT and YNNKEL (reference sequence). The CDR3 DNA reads TGTGCCAGCAGCCAAGATTGGTCTAGCGGGAGAAAGTTCTTC. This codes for CASSQDWSSGRKFF.

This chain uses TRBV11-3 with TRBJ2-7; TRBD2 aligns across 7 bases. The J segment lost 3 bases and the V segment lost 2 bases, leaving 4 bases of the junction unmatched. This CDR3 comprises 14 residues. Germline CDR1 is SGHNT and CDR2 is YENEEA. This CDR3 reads CASSLRGLSYEQYF. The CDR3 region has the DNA TGTGCCAGCAGCTTAAGGGGACTAAGCTACGAGCAGTACTTC.

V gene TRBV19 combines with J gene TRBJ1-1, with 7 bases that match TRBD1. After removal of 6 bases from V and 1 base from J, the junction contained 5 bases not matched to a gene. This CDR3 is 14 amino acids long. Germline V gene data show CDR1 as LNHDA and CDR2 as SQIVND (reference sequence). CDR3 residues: CASRVQGGNTEAFF. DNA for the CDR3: TGTGCCAGTAGGGTGCAGGGGGGGAACACTGAAGCTTTCTTT.